This TCR beta chain was retrieved from a study of metastatic and nonmetastatic thyroid tumors. Background on the study: A comparison of repertoires was made across blood and tumor or nodule tissue from malignant and benign thyroid patients. Study-level points and caveats: The study reportedly found significantly higher TCR beta diversity in malignant thyroid tumors than benign nodules, in blood and tumor.

TCRdb re-clonotyped the PCR reads through MiXCR. The data hold about 40,000 clones, with 18% observed a single time. This CDR3 comprises 16 residues. The V end lost 4 bases, the J end lost 3 bases, and 18 bases lay between the germline ends. Germline CDR1 reads KGHSH; CDR2 reads LQKENI. With respect to this clone: Its antigen is unidentified.

Treatment of any kind had been given to no patient before thyroid surgery. Material: tumor tissue. The clonotype originates from a female donor with papillary thyroid cancer or a benign thyroid nodule (not recorded which). Some clones in this sample may be carry-over from other donors' samples. The gene calls are TRBV18 and TRBJ1-2; D is uncertain. The CDR3 DNA reads TGTGCCAGCTCACTCAGGCAGGCCTCACTCTACTATGGCTACACCTTC. It yields the protein CASSLRQASLYYGYTF.